The rows below give T cell receptor beta chains drawn from one sample of a study of cytomegalovirus exposure and HLA in healthy donors. Method: immunoSEQ multiplex PCR; TCRdb's copy keeps in-frame clones and lacks some. Of 120,000 to 150,000 clones listed, about 87% are singletons. Sequencing was done on a sample of PBMCs. These receptors were collected from a young man in good health and CMV-seropositive. CDR3s include the opening cysteine and the closing phenylalanine or tryptophan. D genes are given only for firm matches. Size tells how often a clone was seen (once, few, many) or the class of an expanded clone, and some rows leave it out.

len | d_gene | abundance | j_gene | v_gene | CDR3aa | CDR3nt
16 | - | - | TRBJ1-2 | TRBV5-4 | CASTYGGGWNRYGYTF | TGTGCCAGCACCTATGGGGGGGGCTGGAACCGCTATGGCTACACCTTC
17 | - | - | TRBJ2-7 | TRBV19 | CASSTPVGPAGAYEQYF | TGTGCCAGTAGTACTCCCGTAGGACCCGCCGGGGCCTACGAGCAGTACTTC
15 | TRBD1 | - | TRBJ1-2 | TRBV4-1 | CASRSPETGANGYTF | TGCGCCAGCAGAAGTCCTGAAACAGGGGCTAATGGCTACACCTTC
14 | TRBD2 | many | TRBJ2-5 | TRBV6-1 | CASRGLAAQETQYF | TGTGCCAGCAGGGGACTAGCGGCCCAAGAGACCCAGTACTTC
15 | - | - | TRBJ2-7 | TRBV4-2 | CASSQAQSASYEQYF | TGTGCCAGCAGCCAAGCCCAAAGCGCTTCTTACGAGCAGTACTTC
15 | - | - | TRBJ2-6 | TRBV18 | CASSPADSGANVLTF | TGTGCCAGCTCACCAGCGGACTCTGGGGCCAACGTCCTGACTTTC
15 | - | - | TRBJ2-3 | TRBV11-2 | CASSATGTSTDTQYF | TGTGCCAGCAGCGCCACGGGGACTAGCACAGATACGCAGTATTTT
16 | TRBD1 | - | TRBJ1-2 | TRBV7-3 | CASSLGSGTGFTGYTF | TGTGCCAGCAGCTTAGGGTCTGGGACAGGGTTCACTGGCTACACCTTC
17 | TRBD2 | - | TRBJ2-1 | TRBV30 | CAWSVTRTSGPYNEQFF | TGTGCCTGGAGTGTCACCCGGACTAGCGGACCCTACAATGAGCAGTTCTTC
16 | TRBD1 | - | TRBJ1-4 | TRBV4-1 | CASSQERQGAREKLFF | TGCGCCAGCAGCCAAGAAAGGCAGGGGGCGCGTGAAAAACTGTTTTTT
13 | - | - | TRBJ1-2 | TRBV5-6 | CASSLIPLEGYTF | TGTGCCAGCAGCTTGATCCCTTTAGAGGGCTACACCTTC
14 | TRBD2 | - | TRBJ2-7 | TRBV5-8 | CASSLDGRDYEQYF | TGTGCCAGCAGCTTGGACGGGAGGGACTACGAGCAGTACTTC
16 | TRBD2 | - | TRBJ2-1 | TRBV5-1 | CASSLGGLAGVDEQFF | TGCGCCAGCAGCTTAGGCGGACTAGCGGGAGTCGATGAGCAGTTCTTC
14 | - | - | TRBJ2-2 | TRBV19 | CASRETRSTGELFF | TGTGCCAGTAGAGAAACGCGGAGCACCGGGGAGCTGTTTTTT
15 | - | - | TRBJ1-2 | TRBV7-9 | CASSLLRQVNYGYTF | TGTGCCAGCAGCTTATTGAGACAAGTTAACTATGGCTACACCTTC
15 | TRBD1 | - | TRBJ1-6 | TRBV2 | CARSTGTDYNSPLHF | TGTGCCAGAAGTACGGGGACAGACTATAATTCACCCCTCCACTTT
16 | TRBD2 | - | TRBJ2-7 | TRBV5-1 | CASSLDHLAGPYEQYF | TGCGCCAGCAGCTTGGACCATCTAGCGGGCCCCTACGAGCAGTACTTC
14 | - | many | TRBJ1-5 | TRBV28 | CASTGGSPNQPQHF | TGTGCCAGCACTGGGGGCAGCCCAAATCAGCCCCAGCATTTT
16 | TRBD1 | few | TRBJ1-3 | TRBV7-2 | CASSYPPGQGENTIYF | TGTGCCAGCAGCTATCCGCCGGGACAGGGGGAAAACACCATATATTTT
15 | - | - | TRBJ1-5 | TRBV30 | CAWSAGTNANQPQHF | TGTGCCTGGAGTGCGGGGACAAACGCTAATCAGCCCCAGCATTTT
10 | - | - | TRBJ1-1 | TRBV6-1 | CASRQIEAFF | TGTGCCAGTCGACAGATTGAAGCTTTCTTT
14 | - | - | TRBJ2-7 | TRBV6-5 | CASKRPGHFYEQYF | TGTGCCAGCAAGAGACCGGGACATTTCTACGAGCAGTACTTC
15 | TRBD1 | - | TRBJ2-7 | TRBV27 | CASSQGAGTAYEQYF | TGTGCCAGCTCCCAAGGGGCTGGGACAGCCTACGAGCAGTACTTC
20 | TRBD2 | - | TRBJ2-1 | TRBV14 | CASSQELAGGSKRPAGEQFF | TGTGCCAGCAGCCAAGAACTAGCGGGAGGGTCGAAGAGGCCAGCCGGTGAGCAGTTCTTC
14 | TRBD1 | - | TRBJ2-3 | TRBV15 | CATTGQGSPDTQYF | TGTGCCACCACCGGACAGGGGTCGCCAGATACGCAGTATTTT
15 | TRBD2 | few | TRBJ2-2 | TRBV6-4 | CASSEASGATGELFF | TGTGCCAGCAGTGAGGCTAGCGGGGCCACCGGGGAGCTGTTTTTT
15 | - | - | TRBJ1-2 | TRBV5-4 | CASSQIGVSEDGYTF | TGTGCCAGCAGCCAGATCGGGGTCTCAGAGGATGGCTACACCTTC
16 | TRBD2 | once | TRBJ2-1 | TRBV4-2 | CASSQEILAGYNEQFF | TGTGCCAGCAGCCAAGAGATACTAGCGGGATATAATGAGCAGTTCTTC
14 | - | - | TRBJ2-5 | TRBV7-2 | CASSLGGRAETQYF | TGTGCCAGCAGCTTAGGTGGGAGAGCAGAGACCCAGTACTTC
16 | - | - | TRBJ2-2 | TRBV27 | CASSLGGYANTGELFF | TGTGCCAGCAGTTTAGGCGGATACGCGAACACCGGGGAGCTGTTTTTT
14 | - | - | TRBJ1-2 | TRBV27 | CASSLSRANYGYTF | TGTGCCAGCAGTTTATCGAGGGCTAACTATGGCTACACCTTC
15 | TRBD2 | - | TRBJ2-3 | TRBV7-9 | CASSRGLAATDTQYF | TGTGCCAGCAGCCGAGGACTAGCGGCCACAGATACGCAGTATTTT